This T cell receptor beta chain was captured in a study of cytomegalovirus exposure and HLA in healthy donors (dated by TCRdb to the late 2010s). Concerning the study at large: An earlier analysis of approximately 640 of the donors reported about 290 Gb of sequence data and some 100 million unique TCR beta sequences from some 180 million T cells. In a later analysis, previously published TCR beta repertoires from 550 to 750 donors were re-analyzed and high-resolution HLA genotyping was added so that TCR occurrence patterns could be studied. Approximately 310 gigabases of sequencing data and around 80 million unique TCR sequences made up an early release that covered over 550 HLA-typed donors. Typing coverage differed by locus: A, B, C, DRB1 and DQB1 were typed in roughly 629-640 donors, DQA1 in 522, DPA1 in roughly 590, and DPB1 in just under 490. About 5 DR-DQ haplotypes were handled as single units for association and clustering, since linkage in the cohort was strong. A later genetic analysis used genome-wide SNP genotypes for about 55% of the 666 donors, treating that subset as a discovery cohort. To predict cytomegalovirus infection status, the study brought together high-throughput TCR immunosequencing, statistical association of individual TCRs with disease status, and machine learning. Along with the approximately 700-subject first cohort, a separate validation cohort of over 90 different subjects was used. HLA typing included class I and class II loci at four-digit resolution. Every discovery cohort repertoire had been produced on one sequencing platform. Alongside the repertoire data, information on donor age, sex, ethnicity and CMV serostatus was compiled. Using immunosequencing, the study profiled T cell repertoires from some 670 subjects and related those repertoires to cytomegalovirus serostatus. Rather than using new phenotypic data, the later analysis identified candidate immune exposures from TCR beta sequences and from how often those sequences occurred across donors. The genetic ancestry cluster associated with self-reported Caucasian donors included around 76% of the 300 to 450 genotyped donors. On average, roughly 240,000 unique TCR beta nucleotide sequences were sequenced per donor among 398 genotyped donors of the cohort, with around 19% of those sequences being non-productive. The study aimed to test whether cataloging public T cell receptors could reveal signatures of past pathogen exposure. An earlier analysis of several hundred of the donors used high-throughput TCR beta sequencing to judge whether each TCR beta V gene segment behaved as functional or pseudogenic. Study-wide findings and limitations: HLA typing was unavailable for some donors at each locus, so association tests used only the typed subset. The only immune exposure information available for the cohort was CMV serostatus. The classifier was reported to diagnose cytomegalovirus status with high specificity and sensitivity in both the original cohort and the validation cohort. A later analysis found that TCR association rates varied across HLA loci, with DRB1 alleles showing the most associated TCRs and HLA-C alleles the fewest. Most TCR sequences were seen in very few donors, while some public TCRs were found in many individuals. The study gave a list of 150 to 200 TCR beta chains associated with cytomegalovirus. In an earlier analysis of about 540 of the donors, most TCR beta V segments were observed in productive rearrangements about 90% or about 30% of the time, broadly matching IMGT annotations. In a later analysis, 15,000 to 20,000 TCR beta sequences were associated with specific HLA alleles at a false discovery rate of 0.05. Presence/absence analyses assumed roughly uniform sequencing depth across donors, an assumption that may not hold. Some IMGT-functional V segments, including TRBV6-2 and TRBV6-3, could not be told apart with the 87-base-pair reads, so those segments were excluded. In this cohort, only TCR beta chains were sequenced, and detectable features were limited by the absence of alpha or paired-chain data. A cluster of highly shared sequence variants was judged likely to be a technical artifact of the sequencing pipeline. Because counts were too low, around 17 rarely observed V segments, including chromosome 9 orphons, were left out of the earlier analysis of a few hundred of the donors. Compared with the approximately 700-donor mean, donors in an Asian-associated ancestry cluster had fewer N-insertions in productive TCRs, according to a later genetic analysis. In a later analysis, HLA-associated TCR beta chains were found to be more clonally expanded and to have lower generation probabilities than equally common non-associated chains. A later analysis reported that several top co-occurrence clusters appeared linked to parvovirus B19, influenza, CMV and Epstein-Barr virus. A later genetic analysis associated a missense DCLRE1C variant with V-gene and J-gene trimming of TCR beta chains, and an independent cohort replicated the association. Linkage disequilibrium might explain the correlated functional status among segregating V segments, but an unknown experimental factor could not be excluded. When HLA alleles, especially DR and DQ, strongly co-occurred, TCR associations were difficult to assign to individual alleles. A further reported finding was that TCR beta sequences accurately predicted the HLA-A and HLA-B alleles for most subjects in the first cohort. In vitro tests confirmed that three of the cytomegalovirus-associated TCR beta chains recognize cytomegalovirus antigens. According to a later analysis, most CMV-associated TCR beta chains appeared to be HLA-restricted, and the HLA associations seemed to be driven largely by CMV exposure. The authors suggested that the approach could potentially be extended to other disease states and immunological phenotypes.

The germline V gene (reference sequence) sets CDR1 to SEHNR and CDR2 to FQNEAQ. Including cysteine and phenylalanine, the CDR3 has 16 amino acids. Just the 48-base CDR3 DNA is kept, in frame starting at base 1. With regard to this clone: Its antigen target is currently unknown. Sequence at one end of the junction differs from germline and may be a read error.

In total, approximately 690 healthy bone marrow donors made up the cohort. Cohort members were all nominally healthy when sampled, although unrecorded immune exposures were likely present. The donor was CMV seropositive and was included in the group of 250 to 350 seropositive cohort members. A peripheral blood sample was provided by each donor, and peripheral blood mononuclear cells were used for TCR beta sequencing. Genomic DNA extraction from the blood cell samples was performed with the Qiagen DNeasy Blood Extraction Kit. The library was built by means of the immunoSEQ multiplex PCR assay. For the multiplex PCR, a mixture combining 60 forward primers for TCR Vbeta segments and 13 reverse primers for TCR Jbeta segments was used. A multiplex PCR assay on genomic DNA amplified the CDR3 region of rearranged TCR beta genes. The amplified TCR beta libraries were sequenced on the Illumina HiSeq System as 87-base-pair reads. As for the original processing: A later analysis tallied around 80 million unique TCR beta chains across the 600 to 700 repertoires, and around 12 million of those chains were shared by two or more donors. To remove PCR and sequencing errors, raw reads were error-corrected and collapsed into unique sequences using a nearest-neighbor algorithm that merged closely related sequences. V, D and J gene segments were assigned by aligning CDR3 sequences to IMGT reference sequences. For a sequence to be retained, a match of at least six nucleotides to both a V gene segment and a J gene segment was required. A rearrangement counted as productive if the CDR3 had no stop codons and remained in frame with V and J, and every other rearrangement counted as non-productive. Following IMGT convention, CDR3 was defined as the stretch from the second conserved V-encoded cysteine to the conserved J-encoded phenylalanine. The earlier analysis of about 560 of the donors excluded any sequence lacking an unambiguous match to a single V gene segment. An earlier analysis of a few hundred of the donors classified V segments as functional when productive rearrangements were above 56.7% and as segregating when the standard deviation between donors was above 5%. A statistical classification framework was developed to diagnose cytomegalovirus status using the catalog of TCR beta chain sequences. In a later analysis, V and J genes were assigned by comparing TCR nucleotide sequences against IMGT/GENE-DB human TR gene sequences. A later analysis assigned CDR3 sequences and most-parsimonious VDJ recombination scenarios with the TCRdist pipeline. In a later analysis, each TCR beta chain was defined by its CDR3 amino acid sequence together with its V-gene family, and reads without a unique V-gene family were excluded. In a later analysis, 450 to 600 highly shared, low-generation-probability nucleotide sequences were removed to address suspected cross-contamination and a sequencing artifact. In a later analysis, a clonal expansion index for each public chain was calculated from normalized within-repertoire ranks of inferred template counts. A later analysis computed generation probabilities with a VDJ recombination model fitted to out-of-frame rearrangements, and checked the results against IGoR. In a later analysis, TCR-TCR, TCR-HLA and TCR-CMV co-occurrence was scored with hypergeometric tests, and a repertoire-size bias correction was applied to TCR pairs. To estimate false discovery rates, a later analysis permuted the HLA or CMV assignments 20 times. In a later analysis, co-occurring TCRs were grouped using DBSCAN, with TCRdist sequence similarity added in when clustering inside HLA-allele-positive subsets. Repertoires with fewer than 30,000 or more than 120,000 public chains, plus five repertoires with anomalous nucleotide sharing, were excluded from co-occurrence clustering. TCRdb holds this immuneACCESS table with in-frame rearrangements only. Some clones are missing; in checked studies, unresolved V genes explain under half, and the rest has no known cause. V, J and clone size reflect that table, while D and trimming were determined from the DNA. Across this sample there are over 45,000 clones, with roughly four fifths seen only once. The ten largest account for 2% to 2.5% of the sample.

The origin of this receptor is a boy aged 5-17 years in good health and CMV-seropositive. Sequencing input: PBMCs. This chain joins TRBV7-9 to TRBJ2-1; TRBD2 agrees with 8 junctional bases. The nucleotide sequence reads as follows: TGTTCCAGCAGCTTTCCTCTTTCGGGGGGGCCGGGGGAGCAGTTCTTC. It translates as CSSSFPLSGGPGEQFF.